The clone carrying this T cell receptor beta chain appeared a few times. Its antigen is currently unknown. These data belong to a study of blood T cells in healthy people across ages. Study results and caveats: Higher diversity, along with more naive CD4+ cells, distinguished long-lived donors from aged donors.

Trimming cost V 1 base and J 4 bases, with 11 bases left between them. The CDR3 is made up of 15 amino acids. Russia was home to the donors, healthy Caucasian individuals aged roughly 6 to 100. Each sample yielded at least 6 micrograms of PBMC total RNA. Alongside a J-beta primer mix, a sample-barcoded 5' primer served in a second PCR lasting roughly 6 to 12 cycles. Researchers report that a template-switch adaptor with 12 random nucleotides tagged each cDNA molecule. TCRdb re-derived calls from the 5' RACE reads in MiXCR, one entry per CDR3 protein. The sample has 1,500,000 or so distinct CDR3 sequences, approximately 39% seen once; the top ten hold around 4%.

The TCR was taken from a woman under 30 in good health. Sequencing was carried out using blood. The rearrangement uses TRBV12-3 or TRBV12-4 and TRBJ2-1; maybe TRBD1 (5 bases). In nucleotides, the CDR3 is TGTGCCAGCAGTTTAGATCAGGGATTATACAATGAGCAGTTCTTC. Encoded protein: CASSLDQGLYNEQFF.